The 10 T cell receptor beta chains given below trace back to one sample, sequenced in a study of CD4 T cells in relation to SARS-CoV-2 and coronaviruses. No cognate antigen is known for these TCRs. Method: immunoSEQ multiplex PCR; TCRdb's copy keeps in-frame clones and lacks some. The repertoire holds some 21,000 clones, with about 80% as singletons. The unexposed donors gave CD4+ T cells in about 2010-2019, prior to COVID-19. After about 11 days of culture, CD4+ T cells were isolated. The specimen sequenced was CD4+ T cells from PBMCs, cultured in vitro. These TCRs come from a human donor in good health.

The V gene is TRBV24-1, the J gene TRBJ2-3; D not certain. The CDR3 runs 14 residues. Germline loops: CDR1 KGHDR, CDR2 SFDVKD. V was pared by 6 bases and J by 2 bases, with 11 bases between. CDR3 region: CATSSPSFTDTQYF. The CDR3 bases are TGTGCCACCAGTTCCCCGTCCTTCACAGATACGCAGTATTTT.

The sample holds one count of this clone. The rearrangement uses TRBV19 and TRBJ2-1; either TRBD1 or TRBD2 may supply D (5 bases each). CDR3 size: 15 residues. V was cut by 5 bases and J by 7 bases, with 18 bases left in between. Germline V gene data show CDR1 as LNHDA and CDR2 as SQIVND (reference sequence). As DNA, the CDR3 is TGTGCCAGTAGTCCTCGGGACCTACTTGGGAATGAGCAGTTCTTC. Amino acids: CASSPRDLLGNEQFF.

The chain combines TRBV19 with TRBJ2-1; 8 positions match TRBD2. J lost 5 bases, V lost 1 base, and 4 bases had no gene match. The CDR3 runs 15 residues. Germline assignment: CDR1 LNHDA and CDR2 SQIVND (reference sequence). This CDR3 reads CASSIVGGRNNEQFF. The CDR3 DNA sequence: TGTGCCAGTAGTATAGTTGGCGGGAGGAACAATGAGCAGTTCTTC.

The chain uses TRBV10-3 and TRBJ2-3, with 14 nucleotides matching TRBD2. The V gene's germline CDR1 is ENHRY and CDR2 SYGVKD. The CDR3 is made up of 16 amino acids. V shed 2 bases, J shed 5 bases, and the junction held 3 bases outside the gene matches. For the CDR3, the DNA is TGTGCCATCAGTGAGGGGACTAGCGGGAGTCAAGATACGCAGTATTTT. It yields the protein CAISEGTSGSQDTQYF.

This chain connects TRBV6-5 to TRBJ1-5; 8 bases align to TRBD1. The CDR3 runs to 14 residues. The V segment lost 6 bases and the J segment 3 bases; nucleotides outside the gene matches: 4. The V gene's germline CDR1 is MNHEY and CDR2 SVGAGI. This CDR3 reads CASSQTGVNQPQHF. In DNA, the CDR3 is TGTGCCAGCAGCCAGACAGGGGTCAATCAGCCCCAGCATTTT.

The V gene is TRBV18, the J gene TRBJ2-7; either TRBD1 or TRBD2 may supply D (5 bases each). Trimming pared 6 bases from V and 3 bases from J, leaving 21 bases between. Germline loops: CDR1 KGHSH, CDR2 LQKENI. This CDR3 has 16 residues. The CDR3 DNA reads as TGTGCCAGCTCCCCTGCGGGCACAGGCTTTCTCTACGAGCAGTACTTC. This sequence encodes CASSPAGTGFLYEQYF.

The rearrangement joins TRBV19 to TRBJ2-3; D call uncertain. Germline CDR1 reads LNHDA; CDR2 reads SQIVND (reference sequence). Trimming removed 0 bases from V and 2 bases from J, with 6 bases in between. This CDR3 spans 14 amino acids. As DNA, the CDR3 is TGTGCCAGTAGTATAGAAGACGCCACAGATACGCAGTATTTT. It encodes CASSIEDATDTQYF.

The V gene is TRBV11-3, the J gene TRBJ2-2, with 8 bases aligning to TRBD2. Germline V CDR1 and CDR2: SGHNT, YENEEA. This CDR3 has 15 residues. V dropped 3 bases and J dropped 4; count of bases not matched to a gene: 4. CDR3 region: CASSFGSGATGELFF. In DNA form, the CDR3 reads TGTGCCAGCAGCTTTGGTAGCGGGGCCACCGGGGAGCTGTTTTTT.

The chain is built from TRBV19 and TRBJ2-1, with a tentative D call TRBD1 (5 bases). Germline V gene sequence: CDR1 LNHDA, CDR2 SQIVND (reference sequence). CDR3 length equals 16 residues. The V end was cut by 6 bases, the J end by 2 bases, with 17 bases between. The CDR3 spells CASSINRLKAYNEQFF. The CDR3 nucleotides read TGTGCCAGTAGCATAAACAGGTTGAAGGCCTACAATGAGCAGTTCTTC.

This sequence joins TRBV5-1 and TRBJ2-7; possibly TRBD1 for D (5 bases). V was trimmed by 0 bases and J by 6 bases, leaving 13 bases between them. Germline V gives CDR1 SGHRS, CDR2 YFSETQ. The CDR3 is made up of 14 amino acids. CDR3 region: CASSLARAGGEQYF. The CDR3 nucleotides are TGCGCCAGCAGCTTGGCCAGGGCTGGCGGCGAGCAGTACTTC.